A single sample is the source of the 14 T cell receptor beta chains below, sequenced in a study of blood T cell repertoires in COVID-19. Only in-frame clones appear in the TCRdb table, and some are missing; sequencing was by immunoSEQ multiplex PCR. The sample shows 100,000 to 150,000 clones, around four fifths of them seen only once. Sequenced material: peripheral blood. All receptors derive from a man at least 80 years old with active or convalescent COVID-19.

The chain links TRBV7-2 to TRBJ2-4, with D possibly TRBD1 on 6 matching bases. Germline V gives CDR1 SGHTA, CDR2 FQGNSA. Trimming removed 2 bases from V and 8 bases from J, with 13 bases in between. The CDR3 totals 14 residues. DNA for the CDR3: TGTGCCAGCAGCTTAAGCACAGGGAAGGACATTCAGTACTTC. The encoded protein is CASSLSTGKDIQYF.

This chain joins TRBV19 and TRBJ1-5; 7 bases line up with TRBD1. V lost 3 bases and J lost 1; bases outside the gene matches: 9. The germline CDR1 and CDR2 sequences are LNHDA and SQIVND (reference sequence). CDR3 length: 17 amino acids. CDR3 loop: CASSIGTAKLSNQPQHF. As DNA, the CDR3 is TGTGCCAGTAGTATTGGGACAGCTAAATTAAGCAATCAGCCCCAGCATTTT.

The gene calls are TRBV2 and TRBJ1-6, with D possibly TRBD1 on 6 matching bases. This CDR3 has 15 residues. The V end lost 6 bases, the J end lost 5 bases, and 14 bases lay between the germline ends. The germline V gene has CDR1 SNHLY and CDR2 FYNNEI. In nucleotides, the CDR3 is TGTGCCAGCAGGGTCAGGACAGTCGATAATTCACCCCTCCACTTT. This gives the protein CASRVRTVDNSPLHF.

This chain joins TRBV10-3 and TRBJ1-2, with unresolved D. With 4 bases removed from V and 8 bases from J, the gap between germline ends came to 20 bases. Germline V gene sequence: CDR1 ENHRY, CDR2 SYGVKD. This CDR3 contains 15 residues. The CDR3: CAISGDGGGSDGYTF. CDR3 bases: TGTGCCATCAGTGGTGATGGTGGAGGGTCTGACGGCTACACCTTC.

The J gene is TRBJ1-4, the V gene TRBV28; D unclear. Germline CDR1 reads MDHEN; CDR2 reads SYDVKM. V dropped 5 bases and J dropped 7 bases, with 5 bases sitting between them. This CDR3 is 11 amino acids long. CDR3 sequence (DNA): TGTGCCAGCAGTAGCGGTGAAAAACTGTTTTTT. This sequence encodes CASSSGEKLFF.

The chain uses TRBV20-1 and TRBJ1-3; D remains ambiguous. CDR1 DFQATT and CDR2 SNEGSKA come from the germline V gene (reference sequence). V was clipped by 3 bases and J by 0 bases, with 9 bases between them. The CDR3 spans 14 residues. The CDR3 loop is CSASSVSSGNTIYF. The DNA for the CDR3 is TGCAGTGCTAGTTCAGTGTCCTCTGGAAACACCATATATTTT.

This chain links TRBV7-9 with TRBJ1-5; D perhaps matches TRBD1 (6 bases). This CDR3 is 15 amino acids long. The V gene lost 5 bases and the J gene lost 5 bases, with 16 bases spanning the gap. Germline V CDR1 and CDR2: SEHNR, FQNEAQ (reference sequence). The CDR3 sequence: CASSPSSGDDQPQHF. The CDR3, as DNA: TGTGCCAGCAGCCCGAGTTCAGGGGATGATCAGCCCCAGCATTTT.

CDR3 region: CASSPGLAGGPPYEQYF. The CDR3 bases are TGCGCCAGCAGCCCGGGACTAGCGGGGGGCCCGCCCTACGAGCAGTACTTC. The chain joins TRBV4-3 to TRBJ2-7; TRBD2 matches at 15 bases. Germline values: CDR1 LGHNA, CDR2 YSLEER. The CDR3 covers 17 residues. V lost 4 bases and J lost 2; bases outside the gene matches: 6.

This chain joins TRBV2 and TRBJ2-5, with D perhaps TRBD1 (6 bases). CDR3 size: 14 residues. CDR1 SNHLY and CDR2 FYNNEI come from the germline V gene. V lost 5 bases, J lost 5 bases, and 15 bases lay in between. DNA of the CDR3: TGTGCCAGCAGTTCCGGGACACGGGCGGAGACCCAGTACTTC. Translated, it gives CASSSGTRAETQYF. The full variable domain, completed using reference TRBV2 and TRBJ2-5, is EPEVTQTPSHQVTQMGQEVILRCVPISNHLYFYWYRQILGQKVEFLVSFYNNEISEKSEIFDDQFSVERPDGSNFTLKIRSTKLEDSAMYFCASSSGTRAETQYFGPGTRLLVL.

The CDR3 sequence is CASKEGESYNEQFF. In nucleotides, the CDR3 is TGTGCCAGCAAGGAGGGAGAATCCTACAATGAGCAGTTCTTC. The chain has TRBV7-9 and TRBJ2-1; perhaps TRBD2 as D (6 bases). Trimming took 7 bases from V and 1 from J, leaving 11 bases between them. Germline V lookup: CDR1 SEHNR, CDR2 FQNEAQ (reference sequence). This CDR3 has 14 amino acids.

This chain uses TRBV4-1 with TRBJ1-2; TRBD1 matches at 12 bases. The CDR3 loop spans 18 amino acids. Germline-derived CDR1 and CDR2 are MGHRA and YSYEKL. Trimming cost V 2 bases and J 2 bases; bases outside gene matches: 9. The chain's CDR3 is CASSQTRDRGHENYGYTF. CDR3 DNA: TGCGCCAGCAGCCAAACACGGGACAGGGGGCATGAGAACTATGGCTACACCTTC.

V gene TRBV28 combines with J gene TRBJ2-2; 8 nucleotides match TRBD2. V lost 3 bases and J lost 5; bases outside the gene matches: 2. The CDR3 is made up of 14 amino acids. The V gene's germline CDR1 is MDHEN and CDR2 SYDVKM. CDR3 DNA: TGTGCCAGCAGTTTGGTAGCGGGAACCGGGGAGCTGTTTTTT. This encodes CASSLVAGTGELFF.

This chain links TRBV5-4 with TRBJ2-7; the D is unclear. The CDR3 spans 13 residues. Looked up from germline, CDR1 is SGHNT and CDR2 is YYREEE (reference sequence). V shed 2 bases and J shed 1 base, with 7 bases lying between them. CDR3 in DNA: TGTGCCAGCAGCTTTCCACAGTCCTACGAGCAGTACTTC. Translated, it gives CASSFPQSYEQYF.

This clone appeared a single time. The chain uses TRBV7-8 and TRBJ2-7; D might be TRBD1 (6 bases). CDR1 is SGHVS, CDR2 FQNEAQ, per germline. The CDR3 loop spans 15 amino acids. V lost 1 base, J lost 0 bases, and 10 bases lay in between. For the CDR3, the DNA is TGTGCCAGCAGCTTAGGGGGACATAGCTCCTACGAGCAGTACTTC. Protein sequence: CASSLGGHSSYEQYF. The variable domain in full, with the rest retrieved from reference TRBV7-8 and TRBJ2-7, is GAGVSQSPRYKVAKRGQDVALRCDPISGHVSLFWYQQALGQGPEFLTYFQNEAQLDKSGLPSDRFFAERPEGSVSTLKIQRTQQEDSAVYLCASSLGGHSSYEQYFGPGTRLTVT.